Listed below are T cell receptor beta chains from one sample, sequenced in a study of blood T cell repertoires in COVID-19. Assay: immunoSEQ multiplex PCR; the TCRdb copy retains only in-frame clones and omits some. The table shows approximately 170,000 clones, with roughly 84% occurring only once. What was sequenced was peripheral blood. These receptors were obtained from a woman older than 75 with active or convalescent COVID-19. CDR3s include the opening cysteine and the closing phenylalanine or tryptophan. The D gene is left open where the match is weak. The size entry is marked missing in some rows and otherwise reads once, few, many or a size class.

. | TRBJ1-5 | . | TRBV12-3/TRBV12-4 | TGTGCCAGCAGTTTACTAGAAAATCAGCCCCAGCATTTT | CASSLLENQPQHF
few | TRBJ2-2 | TRBD2 | TRBV10-1 | TGCGCCAGCAGGCGGGAGTCGGACGGGGAGCTGTTTTTT | CASRRESDGELFF
. | TRBJ1-2 | TRBD1 | TRBV27 | TGTGCCAGCAGTTTCCGGACAGGCTATGGCTACACCTTC | CASSFRTGYGYTF
. | TRBJ1-5 | . | TRBV2 | TGTGCCAGCAGTTCCAGGGGAGATCAGCCCCAGCATTTT | CASSSRGDQPQHF
. | TRBJ1-4 | . | TRBV19 | TGTGCCAGTAGTATAGTAGCGGCTGCAACTAATGAAAAACTGTTTTTT | CASSIVAAATNEKLFF
. | TRBJ2-3 | . | TRBV3-1/TRBV3-2 | TGTGCCAGCAGCCATGCTGGGGGGGCAGACACAGATACGCAGTATTTT | CASSHAGGADTDTQYF
. | TRBJ2-7 | TRBD1 | TRBV2 | TGTGCCAGCAGACAGGGGCAAACCTACGAGCAGTACTTC | CASRQGQTYEQYF
. | TRBJ2-7 | TRBD1 | TRBV7-7 | TGTGCTAGCAGCTTAGGCAGACAGGGCTACGAGCAGTACTTC | CASSLGRQGYEQYF
. | TRBJ1-5 | . | TRBV27 | TGTGCCTCCCCGGTGCGGAGAGACCTTAATCAGCCCCAGCATTTT | CASPVRRDLNQPQHF
. | TRBJ2-5 | TRBD2 | TRBV7-9 | TGTGCCAGCAGGAGAGCGGGAGAAGAGACCCAGTACTTC | CASRRAGEETQYF